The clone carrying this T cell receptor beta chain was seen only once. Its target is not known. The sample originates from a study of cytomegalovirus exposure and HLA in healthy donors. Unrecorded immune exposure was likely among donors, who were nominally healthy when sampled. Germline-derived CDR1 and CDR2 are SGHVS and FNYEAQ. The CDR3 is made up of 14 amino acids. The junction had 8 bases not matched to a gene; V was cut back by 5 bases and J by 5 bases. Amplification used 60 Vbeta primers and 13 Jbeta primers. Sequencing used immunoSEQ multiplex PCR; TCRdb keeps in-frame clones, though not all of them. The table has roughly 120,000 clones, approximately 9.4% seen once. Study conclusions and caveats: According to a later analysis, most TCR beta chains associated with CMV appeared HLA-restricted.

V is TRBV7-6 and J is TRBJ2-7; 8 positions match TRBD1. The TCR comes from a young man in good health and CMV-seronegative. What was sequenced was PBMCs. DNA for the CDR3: TGTGCCAGCAGCGCTGGCCCGGGACAGGACGAGCAGTACTTC. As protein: CASSAGPGQDEQYF.